The source of this T cell receptor (beta chain) is a study of blood T cell repertoires in COVID-19. Study context: Samples of COVID-19 (acute and convalescent) were obtained from the United States, Italy and Spain. Nucleic acid was either cDNA or gDNA, and it came from T cells, B-cell-depleted T cells, or PBMCs.

Source study methods: Counts of nucleated cells, estimated from reference gene primer amplification, were obtained. Profiled with immunoSEQ multiplex PCR; TCRdb holds only in-frame clones, not every one. D and trimming were read from the DNA, whereas the V and J calls and clone size are those reported in that table. The sample has around 320,000 clones, around 85% seen once. The sequenced material came from peripheral blood. This clonotype originated in a human donor in a cohort sampled during active COVID-19.

As DNA, the CDR3 is TGTGCCAGCCGGGACTGGAACACTGAAGCTTTCTTT. It translates to CASRDWNTEAFF. The genes are TRBV27 and TRBJ1-1; D possibly corresponds to TRBD1 (5 bases). There are 12 residues in the CDR3. The V and J ends lost 8 bases and 1 base respectively, with 8 bases between them. Germline V gene lookup returns CDR1 MNHEY and CDR2 SMNVEV (reference sequence).